This T cell receptor (beta chain) was recorded in a study of T cells after yellow fever vaccination. TCRdb passed the 5' RACE reads through MiXCR, listing each CDR3 protein once. The sample yields 250,000 to 300,000 distinct CDR3 sequences, approximately 10% seen once. Per germline, CDR1 MDHEN and CDR2 SYDVKM. The CDR3 covers 16 residues. With 6 bases clipped from V and 5 bases from J, the junction kept 13 bases outside the gene matches. The origin of this receptor is a man aged 18 to 29 who received the YFV17D yellow fever vaccine. The V and J genes are TRBV28 and TRBJ2-5; the match to TRBD2 covers 9 bases. The starting material was CD4+ T cells sorted from PBMCs, obtained 5 days after the yellow fever booster vaccination. CDR3 sequence (DNA): TGTGCCAGCAGGACGCGATCCGGGACTAGCTCCGAGACCCAGTACTTC. This gives the protein CASRTRSGTSSETQYF.